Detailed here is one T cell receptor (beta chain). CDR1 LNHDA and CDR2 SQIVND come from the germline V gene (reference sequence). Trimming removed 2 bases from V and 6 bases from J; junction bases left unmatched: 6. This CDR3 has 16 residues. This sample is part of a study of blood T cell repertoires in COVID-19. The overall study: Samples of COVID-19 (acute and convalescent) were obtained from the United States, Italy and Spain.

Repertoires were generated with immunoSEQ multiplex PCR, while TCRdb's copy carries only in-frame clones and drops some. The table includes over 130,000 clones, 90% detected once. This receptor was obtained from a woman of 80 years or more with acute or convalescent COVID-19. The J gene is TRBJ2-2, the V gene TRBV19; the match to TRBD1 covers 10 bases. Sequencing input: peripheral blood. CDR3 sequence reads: CASSIPGQGSAGELFF. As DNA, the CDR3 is TGTGCCAGTAGTATACCGGGACAGGGGTCCGCCGGGGAGCTGTTTTTT.